The 18 T cell receptor beta chains in this list originate from one sample, sequenced in a study of T cells in Graves' hyperthyroidism and ophthalmopathy. Amplification of TCR beta CDR3 regions used RNA as the template. Carried out on the TCR CDR3, a first-round RT-PCR used the HTBI primer set. Using its own MiXCR run on the multiplex PCR reads, TCRdb lists one record per CDR3 protein. Of 500,000 to 600,000 distinct CDR3 sequences in the sample, about half are singletons; the top ten hold around 8%. The sample consisted of peripheral blood or thyroid tissue (not recorded which). The receptors were sampled from a woman aged 18 to 35 with Graves' hyperthyroidism.

The chain has TRBV29-1 and TRBJ1-2; D unclear. CDR1 and CDR2 from the germline V gene are SQVTM and ANQGSEA. There are 13 residues in the CDR3. V was cut by 8 bases and J by 2 bases, with 15 bases left in between. DNA for the CDR3: TGCAGCCAAGAAGGCGGAGCGAACTATGGCTACACCTTC. Amino acid sequence: CSQEGGANYGYTF.

In its sample, this clonotype was seen many times. The chain has TRBV20-1 and TRBJ2-7; 11 bases fit TRBD2. CDR3 length: 16 amino acids. V was clipped by 0 bases and J by 0 bases; unmatched bases: 4. Germline CDR1 and CDR2: DFQATT and SNEGSKA (reference sequence). CDR3 sequence: CSARDGGLADSYEQYF. CDR3 in DNA: TGCAGTGCTAGAGATGGGGGACTAGCGGACTCCTACGAGCAGTACTTC.

This clonotype was seen a few times. V is TRBV11-2 and J is TRBJ2-3; the match to TRBD2 covers 9 bases. CDR3 length: 15 residues. Germline V gives CDR1 SGHAT, CDR2 FQNNGV. Trimming took 5 bases from V and 2 from J; bases not matched to a gene: 5. CDR3 in DNA: TGTGCCAGCAGCCTAGCGGGACAACACACAGATACGCAGTATTTT. Encoded protein: CASSLAGQHTDTQYF.

This clonotype was counted at least ten times. The chain employs TRBV11-3 and TRBJ1-6; D not certain. The CDR3 contains 13 residues. Trimming pared 4 bases from V and 7 bases from J, leaving 8 bases between. Germline values: CDR1 SGHNT, CDR2 YENEEA. CDR3 residues: CASSYRRNSPLHF. The CDR3 DNA reads TGTGCCAGCAGCTACCGACGGAATTCACCCCTCCACTTT.

This clonotype was observed a single time. The rearrangement joins TRBV7-2 to TRBJ2-7; a weak D match, TRBD2 (6 bases). In germline, CDR1 is SGHTA, CDR2 FQGNSA. The CDR3 contains 13 residues. V was clipped by 1 base and J by 5 bases, with 9 bases between them. The CDR3 region is CASSLGGVHEQYF. The CDR3 DNA is TGTGCCAGCAGCTTAGGGGGGGTCCACGAGCAGTACTTC.

This clonotype was detected ten times or more. The rearrangement joins TRBV20-1 to TRBJ1-2, with 8 nucleotides matching TRBD1. The CDR3 is 13 residues long. In germline, CDR1 is DFQATT, CDR2 SNEGSKA (reference sequence). Trimming cost V 1 base and J 6 bases; bases outside gene matches: 4. CDR3 sequence reads: CSARVQGANGYTF. The CDR3, as DNA: TGCAGTGCTAGAGTCCAGGGGGCGAATGGCTACACCTTC.

This clonotype was picked up many times. The V call is TRBV29-1, the J call TRBJ2-7, with D unclear. Germline V lookup: CDR1 SQVTM, CDR2 ANQGSEA. The CDR3 loop spans 14 amino acids. V was pared by 2 bases and J by 0 bases, with 11 bases between. The CDR3 sequence: CSVEFTRNSYEQYF. The CDR3 bases are TGCAGCGTTGAATTTACACGGAACTCCTACGAGCAGTACTTC.

Ten or more counts support this clonotype. This chain links TRBV6-5 with TRBJ2-7; 16 bases fit TRBD2. J lost 0 bases, V lost 5 bases, and 4 bases had no gene match. Germline V gene lookup returns CDR1 MNHEY and CDR2 SVGAGI. This CDR3 spans 17 amino acids. The DNA for the CDR3 is TGTGCCAGCAGTGGGACTAGCGGGAGGGCCGACTCCTACGAGCAGTACTTC. This translates into CASSGTSGRADSYEQYF.

The table lists this clonotype with many counts. The chain employs TRBV6-5 and TRBJ2-7; D ambiguous. V was cut by 6 bases and J by 4 bases, with 13 bases left in between. Germline CDR1 MNHEY, CDR2 SVGAGI. CDR3 size: 13 residues. The CDR3 sequence: CASRDPYDYEQYF. DNA of the CDR3: TGTGCCAGCAGGGATCCGTACGATTACGAGCAGTACTTC.

This rearrangement joins TRBV7-2 to TRBJ1-1; D might be TRBD1 (5 bases). Trimming removed 2 bases from V and 5 bases from J, with 15 bases in between. Germline CDR1 is SGHTA and CDR2 is FQGNSA. The CDR3 has 15 residues. The CDR3 region is CASSLTGTLYTEAFF. The CDR3 region has the DNA TGTGCCAGCAGCTTAACCGGGACGCTGTATACTGAAGCTTTCTTT.

The chain joins TRBV12-3 or TRBV12-4 to TRBJ2-7; 8 bases are a match to TRBD1. The CDR3 covers 15 residues. V dropped 5 bases and J dropped 1; count of bases not matched to a gene: 7. CDR3 in DNA: TGTGCCAGCAGTATACAGGGGGAGGTTTCCTACGAGCAGTACTTC. Residues: CASSIQGEVSYEQYF.

This chain joins TRBV7-2 and TRBJ2-7, with D perhaps matching TRBD2 (6 bases). Per the germline V gene, CDR1 is SGHTA and CDR2 is FQGNSA. The V gene lost 2 bases and the J gene lost 7 bases, with 15 bases spanning the gap. This CDR3 contains 14 residues. In nucleotides, the CDR3 is TGTGCCAGCAGCTTATTGGGCCGGGGGAAGGAGCAGTACTTC. Protein: CASSLLGRGKEQYF.

As to this clonotype: Being one base from a much bigger clone, this may be a read error. This is likely a read error, given that the CDR3 carries no conserved phenylalanine or tryptophan at its end. The rearrangement links TRBV5-1 to TRBJ2-7; 8 positions agree with TRBD2. CDR1 is SGHRS and CDR2 is YFSETQ in the germline V gene. V trimming: 6 bases; J trimming: 2 bases; junction bases outside the gene matches: 10. The CDR3 is made up of 15 amino acids. CDR3 in amino acids: CASKPRTGGAYEQYL. The CDR3 DNA reads as TGCGCCAGCAAACCACGAACCGGGGGGGCCTACGAGCAGTACTTA.

The V gene is TRBV24-1, the J gene TRBJ2-3; D possibly corresponds to TRBD2 (6 bases). Germline CDR1 and CDR2: KGHDR and SFDVKD. The CDR3 totals 17 residues. Trimming stripped 0 bases from V and 7 bases from J, with 19 bases between. CDR3 protein: CATSDLASDPRGYTQYF. DNA for the CDR3: TGTGCCACCAGTGATTTGGCTAGCGATCCGAGGGGATATACGCAGTATTTT.

This clonotype was recorded at least ten times. This chain joins TRBV29-1 and TRBJ2-3; no clear D gene. The CDR3 extends over 13 amino acids. Between the trimmed V and J ends, which lost 1 base and 0 bases, there was a span of 5 bases. Germline values: CDR1 SQVTM, CDR2 ANQGSEA. CDR3 in DNA: TGCAGCGTTGAAGTCGGGAGCACAGATACGCAGTATTTT. Its protein product is CSVEVGSTDTQYF.

This clonotype showed up just a few times. The chain couples TRBV4-1 to TRBJ2-5; 7 bases fit TRBD2. Unmatched junction bases numbered 9, after V lost 0 bases and J lost 5 bases. This CDR3 has 16 amino acids. Germline V gene data show CDR1 as MGHRA and CDR2 as YSYEKL. CDR3 amino acids: CASSQDSAGRRETQYF. The DNA of the CDR3 is TGCGCCAGCAGCCAAGATTCAGCGGGACGGAGGGAGACCCAGTACTTC.

In nucleotides, the CDR3 is TGTGCCATCACCCGGGACAGCGTCGGTTCACCCCTCCACTTT. Amino acids: CAITRDSVGSPLHF. The genes are TRBV10-3 and TRBJ1-6; 7 nucleotides agree with TRBD1. The trim removed 7 bases at V and 9 bases at J, leaving 9 bases unmatched. The germline V gene has CDR1 ENHRY and CDR2 SYGVKD. The CDR3 is 14 residues long.

V usage is TRBV20-1 and J usage is TRBJ1-5; D possibly corresponds to TRBD1 (5 bases). This CDR3 contains 14 residues. Between the trimmed V and J ends, which lost 0 bases and 6 bases, there was a span of 12 bases. Germline assignment: CDR1 DFQATT and CDR2 SNEGSKA (reference sequence). CDR3 residues: CSARDLGLGQPQHF. In DNA form, the CDR3 reads TGCAGTGCTAGAGATCTGGGGCTTGGTCAGCCCCAGCATTTT.